This TCR beta chain was recorded in a study of cytomegalovirus exposure and HLA in healthy donors. Looking at the study overall: The same platform as the approximately 700 first-cohort repertoires was used for the 90 to 150 validation repertoires, a later analysis reported.

Per the germline V gene, CDR1 is LGHNA and CDR2 is YSLEER. The germline V and J ends were trimmed by 2 bases and 3 bases, with 16 bases remaining between them. There are 16 residues in the CDR3. TCRdb's table, derived via immunoSEQ multiplex PCR, lists solely in-frame clones and lacks some. The table lists about 100,000 clones, more than 90% of them singletons. Whole-study findings and limits: According to a subsequent analysis, TCR clusters from the first cohort were inclined to appear together in the roughly 120 validation repertoires. Many donors shared some public TCRs, even though most TCR sequences were rare.

On this clone itself: Its target is unknown.

The receptor's source is a woman aged 18-35 years in good health and CMV-seronegative. This chain joins TRBV4-3 and TRBJ1-2; the D gene is possibly TRBD1 (5 bases). The specimen sequenced was PBMCs. CDR3 DNA: TGCGCCAGCAGCCAAAAGAGTCAGGGTAAGGACTATGGCTACACCTTC. Protein product: CASSQKSQGKDYGYTF.